The clone carrying this T cell receptor beta chain was detected only once. Sequencing used immunoSEQ multiplex PCR; TCRdb keeps in-frame clones, though not all of them. The sample consists of roughly 1 million clones, approximately 68% of them appearing once. The data are from a study of shared clonotypes between healthy human individuals. Per germline, CDR1 SNHLY and CDR2 FYNNEI. The trim removed 8 bases at V and 8 bases at J, leaving 10 bases unmatched. The CDR3 is 14 residues long. This TCR was sampled from a man younger than 35 in good health. The specimen sequenced was memory CD4+ T cells sorted from blood. Subset denoted: CD45RA-negative fraction. The chain couples TRBV2 to TRBJ2-1; 9 nucleotides agree with TRBD2. DNA of the CDR3: TGTGCCAGCGGCGGGTCTAGCGGGGTCTATGAGCAGTTCTTC. Encoded protein: CASGGSSGVYEQFF. The full variable domain, rest sourced from reference TRBV2 and TRBJ2-1, is EPEVTQTPSHQVTQMGQEVILRCVPISNHLYFYWYRQILGQKVEFLVSFYNNEISEKSEIFDDQFSVERPDGSNFTLKIRSTKLEDSAMYFCASGGSSGVYEQFFGPGTRLTVL.